A single sample gave rise to the 27 T cell receptor beta chains below, sequenced in a study of Ad26.COV2.S vaccination and SARS-CoV-2 variants. Treatment: some 20 received Ad26.COV2.S at low or high dose, single or two shots; about 5 received placebo; per-sample allocation not given. Collection of samples fell on day 63 after the first vaccine or placebo injection. The method was immunoSEQ multiplex PCR; TCRdb's version includes in-frame clones alone and lacks a portion of them. The table has a few hundred thousand clones, around 90% seen once. The input for sequencing was peripheral blood, taken in a trial of Ad26.COV2.S vaccine versus placebo. These receptors all stem from a person aged 18-65 years who received the Ad26.COV2.S COVID-19 vaccine or a placebo.

This clone appeared once. J is TRBJ2-7 and V is TRBV20-1; D unresolved. This CDR3 is built from 10 residues. Germline V gene data show CDR1 as DFQATT and CDR2 as SNEGSKA (reference sequence). V was shortened by 4 bases and J by 6 bases, with 7 bases between the two germline ends. CDR3 sequence (DNA): TGCAGTGCTATCGAAGCCGAGCAGTACTTC. Translation: CSAIEAEQYF.

The rearrangement uses TRBV7-3 and TRBJ2-3, with 8 positions matching TRBD2. The CDR3 length is 15 residues. Germline trimming cut 5 bases from V and 3 bases from J; bases unmatched to any gene: 7. Germline assignment: CDR1 SGHTA and CDR2 FQGTGA. The CDR3 coding sequence is TGTGCCAGCAGCGCCGTAGCGGGAAGGACAGATACGCAGTATTTT. Translated: CASSAVAGRTDTQYF.

The chain recombines TRBV28 with TRBJ2-2, with D possibly called TRBD1 or TRBD2 (5 bases each). Trimming shortened V by 6 bases and J by 4 bases, and 15 bases separated the two germline ends. Germline CDR1 is MDHEN and CDR2 is SYDVKM. The CDR3 length is 15 residues. CDR3 sequence (DNA): TGTGCCAGCAGCTCGCCGGGACCCTCCACCGGGGAGCTGTTTTTT. Translation gives CASSSPGPSTGELFF.

V usage is TRBV18 and J usage is TRBJ2-3; 7 bases are shared with TRBD1. Germline assignment: CDR1 KGHSH and CDR2 LQKENI. V lost 4 bases to trimming and J lost 0 bases; unmatched junction nucleotides: 4. The CDR3 extends over 15 amino acids. The CDR3 DNA is TGTGCCAGCTCACAGGGGGCTACTAGCACAGATACGCAGTATTTT. Translation: CASSQGATSTDTQYF.

The chain links TRBV7-2 to TRBJ2-4; D remains ambiguous. This CDR3 is 14 amino acids long. V lost 5 bases, J lost 1 base, and 9 bases lay in between. CDR1 SGHTA and CDR2 FQGNSA come from the germline V gene. The CDR3 DNA reads TGTGCCAGCAGCCCCACGCGGGCCAAAAACATTCAGTACTTC. Translating it yields CASSPTRAKNIQYF.

The rearrangement links TRBV28 to TRBJ2-1; D is undetermined. Germline assignment: CDR1 MDHEN and CDR2 SYDVKM. V was shortened by 6 bases and J by 4 bases, with 16 bases between the two germline ends. This CDR3 is built from 15 residues. This CDR3 is CASRMHTDTYNEQFF. The CDR3 nucleotides read TGTGCCAGCAGGATGCATACCGACACTTACAATGAGCAGTTCTTC. The full variable domain, rest sourced from reference TRBV28 and TRBJ2-1, is DVKVTQSSRYLVKRTGEKVFLECVQDMDHENMFWYRQDPGLGLRLIYFSYDVKMKEKGDIPEGYSVSREKKERFSLILESASTNQTSMYLCASRMHTDTYNEQFFGPGTRLTVL.

The sample holds one count of this clone. The V gene is TRBV7-2, the J gene TRBJ2-5, with D possibly called TRBD1 or TRBD2 (5 bases each). In germline, CDR1 is SGHTA, CDR2 FQGNSA. V was clipped by 3 bases and J by 2 bases, with 10 bases between them. This CDR3 contains 14 residues. The CDR3 here is CASSLLGRQETQYF. The CDR3 bases are TGTGCCAGCAGCTTGTTGGGACGGCAAGAGACCCAGTACTTC.

V usage is TRBV6-1 and J usage is TRBJ2-2; 10 positions match TRBD1. The CDR3 is 16 residues long. Trimming took 1 base from V and 7 from J; bases not matched to a gene: 6. CDR1 is MNHNS, CDR2 SASEGT, per germline. CDR3 DNA sequence: TGTGCCAGCAGTGAAGATGTCTGGACAGGGGGCGGGGAGCTGTTTTTT. This encodes CASSEDVWTGGGELFF.

This chain uses TRBV5-1 with TRBJ2-1; 10 positions agree with TRBD2. The CDR3 spans 15 residues. Germline V gives CDR1 SGHRS, CDR2 YFSETQ. The trim removed 2 bases at V and 4 bases at J, leaving 3 bases unmatched. The CDR3 loop is CASSLTSGDYNEQFF. The CDR3 region has the DNA TGCGCCAGCAGCTTAACTAGCGGGGATTACAATGAGCAGTTCTTC.

V is TRBV18 and J is TRBJ2-5; 7 positions match TRBD1. The V gene's germline CDR1 is KGHSH and CDR2 LQKENI. V lost 6 bases, J lost 2 bases, and 0 bases stayed unmatched. The CDR3 length is 12 residues. The CDR3 is CASSGQQETQYF. The CDR3 DNA reads as TGTGCCAGCTCGGGACAGCAAGAGACCCAGTACTTC.

The chain is built from TRBV4-2 and TRBJ2-1; 10 bases agree with TRBD2. Germline-derived CDR1 and CDR2 are LGHNA and YNFKEQ. This CDR3 is built from 15 residues. With V trimmed by 4 bases and J by 10 bases, 10 bases remained unmatched. The CDR3 region has the DNA TGTGCCAGCAGCCCCCGGCTAGCGGGAGATCAAGAGCAGTTCTTC. Protein product: CASSPRLAGDQEQFF.

The rearrangement joins TRBV29-1 to TRBJ2-7; 8 bases agree with TRBD2. V shed 6 bases and J 3 bases; nucleotides not matched to a gene: 10. Germline CDR1 reads SQVTM; CDR2 reads ANQGSEA. The length of the CDR3 is 14 residues. The CDR3 here is CSVEISGTDYEQYF. The CDR3 bases are TGCAGCGTGGAAATTAGCGGGACGGACTACGAGCAGTACTTC.

J is TRBJ2-2 and V is TRBV10-3; unclear D gene. Germline V gives CDR1 ENHRY, CDR2 SYGVKD. Trimming took 0 bases from V and 6 from J, leaving 11 bases between them. CDR3 length: 15 residues. This CDR3 is CAISESAVVPGELFF. CDR3 nucleotide sequence: TGTGCCATCAGTGAGTCAGCAGTGGTACCCGGGGAGCTGTTTTTT.

V usage is TRBV3-1 (or the pseudogene TRBV3-2) and J usage is TRBJ2-7, with a tentative D call TRBD2 (5 bases). Germline CDR1 and CDR2: LGHDT and YNNKEL (reference sequence). The CDR3 covers 15 residues. V was cut by 4 bases and J by 1 base, with 14 bases left in between. CDR3 coding DNA: TGTGCCAGCAGCCCCACCTTAGCGTGGTCCTACGAGCAGTACTTC. Translating gives CASSPTLAWSYEQYF.

The gene calls are TRBV28 and TRBJ2-1; no reliable D call. This CDR3 has 15 residues. The ends were cut back, 2 bases at V and 0 bases at J, with 8 bases in the middle. The germline CDR1 and CDR2 sequences are MDHEN and SYDVKM. The CDR3 loop is CASSLTISSYNEQFF. The CDR3 DNA sequence: TGTGCCAGCAGTTTAACGATCAGCTCCTACAATGAGCAGTTCTTC.

This sequence joins TRBV7-9 and TRBJ2-1, with D unclear. CDR1 is SEHNR and CDR2 is FQNEAQ in the germline V gene (reference sequence). This CDR3 is built from 18 residues. The ends were cut back, 5 bases at V and 0 bases at J, with 20 bases in the middle. The CDR3 DNA is TGTGCCAGCAGCCACCTTGGAGTCCGGAAAAGCTCCTACAATGAGCAGTTCTTC. Translation: CASSHLGVRKSSYNEQFF.

V usage is TRBV28 and J usage is TRBJ1-2, with 7 bases identical to TRBD1. Germline CDR1 and CDR2: MDHEN and SYDVKM. Trimming took 4 bases from V and 5 from J; bases not matched to a gene: 10. The CDR3 sequence is 15 residues long. The CDR3 sequence: CASSYQGVKVYGYTF. The CDR3 DNA reads TGTGCCAGCAGTTACCAGGGGGTAAAGGTTTATGGCTACACCTTC.

The chain uses TRBV10-3 and TRBJ2-2, with a possible D match to TRBD2 (6 bases). The CDR3 contains 14 residues. The V end lost 0 bases, the J end lost 8 bases, and 10 bases lay between the germline ends. Germline CDR1 and CDR2: ENHRY and SYGVKD. This CDR3 reads CAISESELAGELFF. The CDR3 nucleotides are TGTGCCATCAGTGAGTCAGAACTAGCTGGGGAGCTGTTTTTT.

The genes are TRBV19 and TRBJ1-1; 7 positions agree with TRBD1. J gave up 3 bases and V 7 bases, and 8 bases lay outside the gene matches. The germline gives CDR1 LNHDA, CDR2 SQIVND (reference sequence). CDR3 length: 14 residues. This chain's CDR3 is CASKTGEGYTEAFF. CDR3 in DNA: TGTGCCAGTAAAACAGGGGAAGGGTACACTGAAGCTTTCTTT.

CDR3 DNA: TGTGCCAGCAGCTTACATCAGAGCTCCTACAATGAGCAGTTCTTC. It yields the protein CASSLHQSSYNEQFF. The chain is built from TRBV7-3 and TRBJ2-1, with D hard to call. The CDR3 sequence is 15 residues long. CDR1 SGHTA and CDR2 FQGTGA come from the germline V gene. Trimming shortened V by 2 bases and J by 0 bases, and 8 bases separated the two germline ends.

V and J are TRBV9 and TRBJ2-2, with a weak D call TRBD1 (6 bases). The CDR3 runs 15 residues. V lost 4 bases, J lost 0 bases, and 10 bases lay in between. Germline V lookup: CDR1 SGDLS, CDR2 YYNGEE. The CDR3 DNA is TGTGCCAGCAGCAAAACAGGGACGAACACCGGGGAGCTGTTTTTT. Its protein is CASSKTGTNTGELFF.

This CDR3 reads CSVQPRGPRPYEQYF. Written as DNA, the CDR3 is TGCAGCGTCCAACCTAGGGGGCCTCGGCCCTACGAGCAGTACTTC. The rearrangement uses TRBV29-1 and TRBJ2-7; 7 bases map to TRBD1. This CDR3 is built from 15 residues. Unmatched junction bases numbered 13, after V lost 6 bases and J lost 2 bases. Germline values: CDR1 SQVTM, CDR2 ANQGSEA.

The V and J genes are TRBV7-9 and TRBJ2-1; 8 bases are a match to TRBD2. The CDR3 is 14 amino acids. CDR1 and CDR2 (germline): SEHNR, FQNEAQ (reference sequence). With 5 bases clipped from V and 8 bases from J, the junction kept 8 bases outside the gene matches. The CDR3 protein is CASSPGGGLDEQFF. CDR3 DNA sequence: TGTGCCAGCAGCCCCGGGGGGGGATTGGATGAGCAGTTCTTC.

The chain carries TRBV11-1 and TRBJ2-7; D is perhaps TRBD1 (7 bases). V lost 2 bases to trimming and J lost 3 bases, with 17 bases between them. Germline CDR1 and CDR2: SGHAT and FQDESV (reference sequence). The CDR3 is 16 amino acids. CDR3 nucleotides: TGTGCCAGCAGCTTAAGCAGCCAGGGGGGAAGCTACGAGCAGTACTTC. As protein: CASSLSSQGGSYEQYF.

This chain joins TRBV11-3 and TRBJ2-1, with TRBD2 matching over 9 bases. J gave up 8 bases and V 1 base, and 18 bases lay outside the gene matches. The germline gives CDR1 SGHNT, CDR2 YENEEA. The CDR3 has 19 residues. This CDR3 is CASSLGLKGREGLIDEQFF. The CDR3 DNA sequence: TGTGCCAGCAGCTTAGGTTTGAAGGGGCGGGAGGGACTGATCGATGAGCAGTTCTTC.

This rearrangement joins TRBV7-2 to TRBJ2-1; 15 bases agree with TRBD2. V was pared by 3 bases and J by 10 bases, with 7 bases of the junction left unmatched. The CDR3 is 16 residues long. Germline lookup yields CDR1 SGHTA and CDR2 FQGNSA. The CDR3 coding sequence is TGTGCCAGCAGCTTGGGGGGACTAGCGGGAGGATTCGAGCAGTTCTTC. Protein sequence: CASSLGGLAGGFEQFF. Looking up the rest from reference TRBV7-2 and TRBJ2-1 gives the full variable domain: GAGVSQSPSNKVTEKGKDVELRCDPISGHTALYWYRQSLGQGLEFLIYFQGNSAPDKSGLPSDRFSAERTGGSVSTLTIQRTQQEDSAVYLCASSLGGLAGGFEQFFGPGTRLTVL.

The genes are TRBV7-2 and TRBJ2-3, with D possibly TRBD1 on 6 matching bases. V gave up 1 base and J gave up 3 bases, with 11 bases separating them. From germline, CDR1 is SGHTA and CDR2 FQGNSA. The CDR3 is made up of 15 amino acids. The CDR3 region is CASSLGGQPTDTQYF. In DNA form, the CDR3 reads TGTGCCAGCAGCTTAGGGGGACAACCGACAGATACGCAGTATTTT.